These T cell receptor beta chains were read from a single sample in a study of blood T cell repertoires in COVID-19. Repertoires were generated with immunoSEQ multiplex PCR, while TCRdb's copy carries only in-frame clones and drops some. The sample has 100,000 to 150,000 clones, roughly 91% seen once. What was sequenced was peripheral blood. These receptors were obtained from a human donor in a cohort sampled during active COVID-19. Each CDR3 is given with its conserved first and last residue. D genes are given only for firm matches. The size field is filled for only some rows; it gives once, few, many or a size class.

J: TRBJ2-2
V: TRBV6-4
D: NA
size: NA
CDR3: CASSEGAETGELFF
DNA: TGTGCCAGCAGTGAAGGGGCAGAAACCGGGGAGCTGTTTTTT

J: TRBJ2-1
V: TRBV4-1
D: NA
size: few
CDR3: CASSQDHTINEQFF
DNA: TGCGCCAGCAGCCAAGATCACACCATCAATGAGCAGTTCTTC

J: TRBJ2-1
V: TRBV11-1
D: NA
size: NA
CDR3: CASSLGGDEQFF
DNA: TGTGCCAGCAGCTTAGGAGGCGATGAGCAGTTCTTC

J: TRBJ1-1
V: TRBV29-1
D: TRBD1
size: NA
CDR3: CSVTAGTGREATEAFF
DNA: TGCAGCGTTACGGCAGGGACAGGGAGAGAGGCCACTGAAGCTTTCTTT

J: TRBJ2-7
V: TRBV7-9
D: NA
size: once
CDR3: CASSHTSLPAYEQYF
DNA: TGTGCCAGCAGCCACACTAGCCTTCCCGCCTACGAGCAGTACTTC

J: TRBJ2-7
V: TRBV28
D: NA
size: few
CDR3: CASSLSVRGRMSYEQYF
DNA: TGTGCCAGCAGTTTATCCGTTCGCGGGCGGATGAGCTACGAGCAGTACTTC

J: TRBJ2-5
V: TRBV13
D: TRBD2
size: NA
CDR3: CASSLGGAGETQYF
DNA: TGTGCCAGCAGCCTCGGGGGGGCTGGTGAGACCCAGTACTTC

J: TRBJ1-5
V: TRBV7-9
D: TRBD1
size: NA
CDR3: CASSSGQGDQPQHF
DNA: TGTGCCAGCAGCTCCGGACAGGGGGATCAGCCCCAGCATTTT

J: TRBJ2-1
V: TRBV6-1
D: NA
size: NA
CDR3: CASSEALPDSPNEQFF
DNA: TGTGCCAGCAGTGAAGCGCTTCCGGACAGCCCTAATGAGCAGTTCTTC

J: TRBJ2-7
V: TRBV4-1
D: TRBD1
size: few
CDR3: CASSQGTGVNEQYF
DNA: TGCGCCAGCAGCCAAGGGACAGGGGTGAACGAGCAGTACTTC

J: TRBJ1-1
V: TRBV29-1
D: NA
size: once
CDR3: CSVVIGGTEAFF
DNA: TGCAGCGTTGTGATTGGGGGGACTGAAGCTTTCTTT

J: TRBJ2-7
V: TRBV7-8
D: NA
size: NA
CDR3: CASSLVAPPPYEQYF
DNA: TGTGCCAGCAGCTTAGTAGCCCCACCCCCCTACGAGCAGTACTTC

J: TRBJ2-7
V: TRBV7-8
D: TRBD1
size: NA
CDR3: CASAGQESYEQYF
DNA: TGTGCCAGCGCCGGACAGGAGTCCTACGAGCAGTACTTC

J: TRBJ1-2
V: TRBV4-1
D: NA
size: NA
CDR3: CASSPSGGTNYGYTF
DNA: TGCGCCAGCAGCCCTTCCGGGGGGACCAACTATGGCTACACCTTC

J: TRBJ2-1
V: TRBV3-1/TRBV3-2
D: TRBD2
size: NA
CDR3: CASSQTSGRANEQFF
DNA: TGTGCCAGCAGCCAGACTAGCGGGAGAGCGAATGAGCAGTTCTTC

J: TRBJ1-1
V: TRBV19
D: NA
size: NA
CDR3: CASSLKTGHFTEAFF
DNA: TGTGCCAGTAGCCTGAAAACAGGGCACTTCACTGAAGCTTTCTTT

J: TRBJ2-7
V: TRBV15
D: NA
size: NA
CDR3: CATSRDLEAHEQYF
DNA: TGTGCCACCAGCAGAGATTTGGAGGCCCACGAGCAGTACTTC

J: TRBJ2-3
V: TRBV15
D: NA
size: NA
CDR3: CATSPQGASFTDTQYF
DNA: TGTGCCACCAGCCCACAGGGAGCTTCCTTTACAGATACGCAGTATTTT

J: TRBJ2-7
V: TRBV11-2
D: TRBD1
size: NA
CDR3: CASSSYGPPGTGEQYF
DNA: TGTGCCAGCAGCTCCTATGGGCCTCCCGGGACAGGGGAGCAGTACTTC

J: TRBJ1-6
V: TRBV2
D: NA
size: NA
CDR3: CASSVEGTPLHF
DNA: TGTGCCAGCAGTGTGGAGGGGACACCCCTCCACTTT

J: TRBJ2-2
V: TRBV2
D: NA
size: once
CDR3: CASSADQGGRTGELFF
DNA: TGTGCCAGCAGCGCCGATCAGGGGGGAAGGACCGGGGAGCTGTTTTTT

J: TRBJ2-7
V: TRBV7-2
D: TRBD1
size: NA
CDR3: CASSSQQGYHEQYF
DNA: TGTGCCAGCAGCTCGCAACAGGGGTATCACGAGCAGTACTTC

J: TRBJ2-3
V: TRBV7-9
D: NA
size: NA
CDR3: CASSGLEGADSLQYF
DNA: TGTGCCAGCAGCGGACTGGAGGGGGCCGATAGCTTGCAGTATTTT

J: TRBJ2-2
V: TRBV10-3
D: TRBD2
size: NA
CDR3: CAISEGLAGGFETGELFF
DNA: TGTGCCATCAGTGAAGGACTAGCGGGGGGGTTCGAAACCGGGGAGCTGTTTTTT

J: TRBJ2-5
V: TRBV6-5
D: NA
size: once
CDR3: CASSYGGRKAHF
DNA: TGTGCCAGCAGTTACGGCGGCCGAAAGGCCCACTTC

J: TRBJ2-1
V: TRBV28
D: NA
size: NA
CDR3: CASGKVGRDEQFF
DNA: TGTGCCAGCGGGAAGGTAGGGCGGGATGAGCAGTTCTTC

J: TRBJ2-7
V: TRBV5-4
D: NA
size: few
CDR3: CASSPSLEVIHEQYF
DNA: TGTGCCAGCAGCCCCTCTTTAGAGGTAATCCACGAGCAGTACTTC

J: TRBJ2-5
V: TRBV6-2/TRBV6-3
D: NA
size: NA
CDR3: CASSYSRGEETQYF
DNA: TGTGCCAGCAGTTACTCCAGGGGGGAAGAGACCCAGTACTTC

J: TRBJ1-1
V: TRBV7-9
D: NA
size: NA
CDR3: CASSQRVGDWEAFF
DNA: TGTGCCAGCAGCCAACGGGTAGGGGATTGGGAAGCTTTCTTT

J: TRBJ1-1
V: TRBV25-1
D: TRBD1
size: NA
CDR3: CASSESRGQPPDGTEAFF
DNA: TGTGCCAGCAGTGAATCCCGGGGACAGCCGCCCGATGGCACTGAAGCTTTCTTT

J: TRBJ2-7
V: TRBV7-2
D: TRBD2
size: NA
CDR3: CASSLGLAGDEQYF
DNA: TGTGCCAGCAGCTTAGGACTAGCGGGGGACGAGCAGTACTTC

J: TRBJ1-1
V: TRBV6-5
D: NA
size: NA
CDR3: CASSWTAGNTEAFF
DNA: TGTGCCAGCAGTTGGACGGCGGGGAACACTGAAGCTTTCTTT

J: TRBJ2-1
V: TRBV14
D: TRBD2
size: NA
CDR3: CASSQGNQRGVNEQFF
DNA: TGTGCCAGCAGCCAAGGTAACCAGCGGGGTGTCAATGAGCAGTTCTTC

J: TRBJ2-5
V: TRBV2
D: TRBD2
size: NA
CDR3: CAQSGGGNQETQYF
DNA: TGTGCCCAGTCGGGGGGAGGGAACCAAGAGACCCAGTACTTC

J: TRBJ1-1
V: TRBV6-1
D: NA
size: NA
CDR3: CASSEQWGVDTEAFF
DNA: TGTGCCAGCAGTGAACAATGGGGAGTTGACACTGAAGCTTTCTTT

J: TRBJ1-4
V: TRBV5-4
D: NA
size: NA
CDR3: CASSAGRSNEKLFF
DNA: TGTGCCAGCAGCGCGGGTCGGAGTAATGAAAAACTGTTTTTT

J: TRBJ2-7
V: TRBV3-1/TRBV3-2
D: TRBD2
size: NA
CDR3: CASSQVLAGVSSYEQYF
DNA: TGTGCCAGCAGCCAAGTATTAGCGGGGGTTTCCTCCTACGAGCAGTACTTC

J: TRBJ1-6
V: TRBV6-6
D: NA
size: NA
CDR3: CASSYSNGAGSPLHF
DNA: TGTGCCAGCAGTTACTCGAATGGGGCTGGGTCACCCCTCCACTTT

J: TRBJ1-6
V: TRBV10-2
D: TRBD1
size: NA
CDR3: CASWDRASNSPLHF
DNA: TGCGCCAGTTGGGACAGGGCCTCTAATTCACCCCTCCACTTT

J: TRBJ2-7
V: TRBV5-6
D: TRBD1
size: NA
CDR3: CASSRPGQQYEQYF
DNA: TGTGCCAGCAGCCGACCGGGACAGCAATACGAGCAGTACTTC

J: TRBJ1-2
V: TRBV7-9
D: NA
size: NA
CDR3: CASRLDSNPNYGYTF
DNA: TGTGCCAGCAGGTTGGACTCTAACCCTAACTATGGCTACACCTTC

J: TRBJ1-1
V: TRBV24-1
D: NA
size: NA
CDR3: CATSLGRGEAFF
DNA: TGTGCCACCAGCCTGGGGCGAGGTGAAGCTTTCTTT

J: TRBJ1-2
V: TRBV4-1
D: NA
size: NA
CDR3: CASSQGEREGYTF
DNA: TGCGCCAGCAGCCAAGGGGAGCGAGAAGGCTACACCTTC

J: TRBJ2-3
V: TRBV6-6
D: NA
size: NA
CDR3: CASSYFAGFTDTQYF
DNA: TGTGCCAGCAGTTATTTCGCGGGATTCACAGATACGCAGTATTTT

J: TRBJ2-5
V: TRBV2
D: TRBD2
size: once
CDR3: CASRRGGAGKQETQYF
DNA: TGTGCCAGCAGACGCGGGGGGGCCGGTAAGCAAGAGACCCAGTACTTC

J: TRBJ1-2
V: TRBV19
D: NA
size: once
CDR3: CASSPQVGLSGYTF
DNA: TGTGCCAGTAGCCCACAGGTGGGTCTAAGTGGCTACACCTTC

J: TRBJ2-1
V: TRBV4-2
D: TRBD2
size: once
CDR3: CASSQGDRGAGTYNEQFF
DNA: TGTGCCAGCAGCCAAGGCGATAGGGGAGCGGGAACCTACAATGAGCAGTTCTTC

J: TRBJ1-1
V: TRBV4-1
D: NA
size: NA
CDR3: CASSPISGVNTEAFF
DNA: TGCGCCAGCAGCCCAATAAGCGGGGTGAACACTGAAGCTTTCTTT

J: TRBJ2-1
V: TRBV9
D: TRBD2
size: NA
CDR3: CASSVVAGEGHEQFF
DNA: TGTGCCAGCAGCGTAGTAGCGGGAGAGGGTCATGAGCAGTTCTTC

J: TRBJ2-7
V: TRBV30
D: NA
size: NA
CDR3: CAWADSSYEQYF
DNA: TGTGCCTGGGCCGACAGCTCCTACGAGCAGTACTTC

J: TRBJ1-2
V: TRBV18
D: NA
size: NA
CDR3: CASSPPGRGPYGYTF
DNA: TGTGCCAGCTCACCACCCGGGAGAGGGCCCTATGGCTACACCTTC

J: TRBJ1-6
V: TRBV6-5
D: TRBD1
size: NA
CDR3: CASSPTGSVSSPLHF
DNA: TGTGCCAGCAGTCCGACAGGGTCGGTATCTTCACCCCTCCACTTT

J: TRBJ1-2
V: TRBV7-2
D: TRBD1
size: once
CDR3: CASSLAGTGLYGYTF
DNA: TGTGCCAGCAGCTTAGCCGGGACAGGGTTGTATGGCTACACCTTC